This T cell receptor beta chain originates from a study of a mutant IDH1 vaccine in newly diagnosed glioma. As for the study in general: Either 4-6 weeks after radiotherapy alone or alongside temozolomide, vaccination was begun.

Some clones are missing from TCRdb's copy, which holds only in-frame ones; the method was immunoSEQ multiplex PCR. This repertoire shows 35,000 to 45,000 clones, around 83% found once; its top ten account for roughly 5%. Germline-derived CDR1 and CDR2 are LNHDA and SQIVND (reference sequence). The CDR3 contains 12 residues. Trimming took 10 bases from V and 9 from J; bases not matched to a gene: 2. Comments on this clone: Its specificity is unknown.

Time point given: week 35, safety follow-up. All doses held 300 ug of mutant IDH1 20-mer peptide, with topical imiquimod. This specimen was PBMCs, taken from a glioma patient whose treatment included an IDH1 peptide vaccine. This rearrangement joins TRBV19 to TRBJ1-6, with TRBD1 identical over 11 bases. This sequence was found in a woman in her 50s with glioma. The CDR3 is CAIGQGASPLHF. CDR3 nucleotides: TGTGCCATTGGACAGGGGGCTTCACCCCTCCACTTT.